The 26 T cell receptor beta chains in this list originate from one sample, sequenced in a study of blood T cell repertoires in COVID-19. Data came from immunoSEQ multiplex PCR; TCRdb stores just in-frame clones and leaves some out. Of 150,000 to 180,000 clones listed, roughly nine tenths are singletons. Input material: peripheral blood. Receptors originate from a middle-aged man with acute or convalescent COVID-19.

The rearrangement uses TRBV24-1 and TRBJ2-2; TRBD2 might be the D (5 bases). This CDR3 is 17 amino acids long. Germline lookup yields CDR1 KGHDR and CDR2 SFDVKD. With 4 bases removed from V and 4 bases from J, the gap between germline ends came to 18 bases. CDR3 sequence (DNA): TGTGCCACCAGTGACTGGCGGACTCGAACGTCCACCGGGGAGCTGTTTTTT. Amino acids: CATSDWRTRTSTGELFF.

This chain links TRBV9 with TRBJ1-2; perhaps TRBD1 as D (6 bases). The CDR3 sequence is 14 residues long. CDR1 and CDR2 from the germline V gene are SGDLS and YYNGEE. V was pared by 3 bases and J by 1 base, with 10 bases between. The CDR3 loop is CASSGHRVNYGYTF. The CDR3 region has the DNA TGTGCCAGCAGCGGACACAGGGTTAACTATGGCTACACCTTC.

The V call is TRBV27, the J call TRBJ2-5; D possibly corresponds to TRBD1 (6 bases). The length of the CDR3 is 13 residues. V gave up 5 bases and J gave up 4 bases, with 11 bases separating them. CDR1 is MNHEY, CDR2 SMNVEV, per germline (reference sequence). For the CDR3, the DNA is TGTGCCAGCAGTGTAACAGGGAGAGAGACCCAGTACTTC. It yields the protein CASSVTGRETQYF.

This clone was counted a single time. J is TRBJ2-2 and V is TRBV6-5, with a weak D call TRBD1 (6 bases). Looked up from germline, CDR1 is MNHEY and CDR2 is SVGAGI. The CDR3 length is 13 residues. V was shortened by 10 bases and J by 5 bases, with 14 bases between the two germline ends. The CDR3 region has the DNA TGTGCCACCCTAGGGGGAAGTACCGGGGAGCTGTTTTTT. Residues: CATLGGSTGELFF.

Here the CDR3 reads CASSLGMSSGANVLTF. The CDR3 DNA reads TGCGCCAGCAGCTTGGGTATGAGCTCTGGGGCCAACGTCCTGACTTTC. This chain joins TRBV5-1 and TRBJ2-6, with D unclear. V gave up 0 bases and J gave up 0 bases, with 7 bases separating them. Germline V gives CDR1 SGHRS, CDR2 YFSETQ. This CDR3 is built from 16 residues.

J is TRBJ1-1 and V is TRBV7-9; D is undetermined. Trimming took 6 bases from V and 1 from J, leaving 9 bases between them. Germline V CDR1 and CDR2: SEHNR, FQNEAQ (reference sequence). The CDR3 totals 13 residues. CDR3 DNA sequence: TGTGCCAGCAGACGCGTCACGAACACTGAAGCTTTCTTT. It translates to CASRRVTNTEAFF.

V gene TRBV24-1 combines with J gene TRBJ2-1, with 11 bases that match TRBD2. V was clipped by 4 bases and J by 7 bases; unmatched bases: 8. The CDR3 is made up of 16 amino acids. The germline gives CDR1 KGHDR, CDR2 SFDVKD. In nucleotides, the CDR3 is TGTGCCACCAGTGACCTGACTAGCGGGGACTTGAATGAGCAGTTCTTC. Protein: CATSDLTSGDLNEQFF.

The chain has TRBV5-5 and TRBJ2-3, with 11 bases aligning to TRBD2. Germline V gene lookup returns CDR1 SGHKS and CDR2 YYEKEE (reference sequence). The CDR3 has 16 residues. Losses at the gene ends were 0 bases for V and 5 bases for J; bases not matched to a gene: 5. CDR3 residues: CASSLEASGRLDTQYF. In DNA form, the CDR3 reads TGTGCCAGCAGCTTGGAGGCTAGCGGGAGGTTAGATACGCAGTATTTT. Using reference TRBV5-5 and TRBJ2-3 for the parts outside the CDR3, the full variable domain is DAGVTQSPTHLIKTRGQQVTLRCSPISGHKSVSWYQQVLGQGPQFIFQYYEKEERGRGNFPDRFSARQFPNYSSELNVNALLLGDSALYLCASSLEASGRLDTQYFGPGTRLTVL.

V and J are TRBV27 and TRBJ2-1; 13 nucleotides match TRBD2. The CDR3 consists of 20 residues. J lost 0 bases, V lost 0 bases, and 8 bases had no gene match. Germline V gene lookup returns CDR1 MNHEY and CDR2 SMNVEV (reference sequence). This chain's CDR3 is CASSLSGLAGPPNSYNEQFF. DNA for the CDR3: TGTGCCAGCAGTTTATCGGGACTAGCGGGGCCGCCGAACTCCTACAATGAGCAGTTCTTC.

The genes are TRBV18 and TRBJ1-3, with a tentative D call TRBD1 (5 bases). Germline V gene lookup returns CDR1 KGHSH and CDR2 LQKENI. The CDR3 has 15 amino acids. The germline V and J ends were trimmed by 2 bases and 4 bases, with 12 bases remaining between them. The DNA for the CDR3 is TGTGCCAGCTCACCATCAGGAGGGGCCGGAAACACCATATATTTT. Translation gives CASSPSGGAGNTIYF.

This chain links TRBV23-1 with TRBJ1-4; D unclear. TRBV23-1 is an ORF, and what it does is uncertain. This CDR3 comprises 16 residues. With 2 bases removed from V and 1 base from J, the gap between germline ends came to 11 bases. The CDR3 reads CASSQQAHGTNEKLFF. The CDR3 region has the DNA TGCGCCAGCAGTCAACAGGCCCATGGAACTAATGAAAAACTGTTTTTT.

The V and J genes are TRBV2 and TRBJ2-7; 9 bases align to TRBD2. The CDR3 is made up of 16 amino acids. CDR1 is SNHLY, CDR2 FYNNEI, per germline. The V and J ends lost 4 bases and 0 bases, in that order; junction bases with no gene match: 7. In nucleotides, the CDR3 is TGTGCCAGCAGTGTGCCTAGCGGGGTTATCTCCTACGAGCAGTACGTC. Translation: CASSVPSGVISYEQYV.

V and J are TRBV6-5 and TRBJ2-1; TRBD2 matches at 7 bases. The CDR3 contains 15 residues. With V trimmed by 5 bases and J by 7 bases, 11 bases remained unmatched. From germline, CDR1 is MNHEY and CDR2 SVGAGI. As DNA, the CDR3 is TGTGCCAGCAGTCCTTCCCTGACTAGCTGGAATGAGCAGTTCTTC. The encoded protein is CASSPSLTSWNEQFF.

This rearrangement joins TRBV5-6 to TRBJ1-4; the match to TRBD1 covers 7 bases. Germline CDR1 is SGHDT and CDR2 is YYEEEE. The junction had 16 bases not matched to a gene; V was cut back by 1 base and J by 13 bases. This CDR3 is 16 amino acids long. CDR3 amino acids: CASSLRGGRLDVGLFF. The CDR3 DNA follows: TGTGCCAGCAGCTTGAGAGGGGGCAGGCTTGATGTGGGACTGTTTTTT. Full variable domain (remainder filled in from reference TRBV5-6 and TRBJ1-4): DAGVTQSPTHLIKTRGQQVTLRCSPKSGHDTVSWYQQALGQGPQFIFQYYEEEERQRGNFPDRFSGHQFPNYSSELNVNALLLGDSALYLCASSLRGGRLDVGLFFGSGTQLSVL.

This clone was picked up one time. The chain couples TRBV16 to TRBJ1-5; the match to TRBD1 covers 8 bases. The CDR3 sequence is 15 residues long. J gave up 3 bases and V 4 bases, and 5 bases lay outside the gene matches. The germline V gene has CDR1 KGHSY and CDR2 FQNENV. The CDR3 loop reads CASSPQGQDNQPQHF. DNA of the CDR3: TGTGCCAGCAGCCCTCAGGGACAGGACAATCAGCCCCAGCATTTT.

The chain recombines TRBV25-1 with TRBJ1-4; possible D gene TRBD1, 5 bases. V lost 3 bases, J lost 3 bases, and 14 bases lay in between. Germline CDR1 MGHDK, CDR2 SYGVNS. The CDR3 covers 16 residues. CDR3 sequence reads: CASSDPRVAPNEKLFF. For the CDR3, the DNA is TGTGCCAGCAGTGACCCCAGGGTAGCACCTAATGAAAAACTGTTTTTT.

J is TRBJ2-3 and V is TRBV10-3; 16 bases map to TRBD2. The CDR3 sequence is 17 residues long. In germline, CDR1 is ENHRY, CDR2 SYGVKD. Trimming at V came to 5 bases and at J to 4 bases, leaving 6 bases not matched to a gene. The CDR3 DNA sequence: TGTGCCATCAGTCCCGGGACTAGCGGGGGGGCTTCAGATACGCAGTATTTT. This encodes CAISPGTSGGASDTQYF.

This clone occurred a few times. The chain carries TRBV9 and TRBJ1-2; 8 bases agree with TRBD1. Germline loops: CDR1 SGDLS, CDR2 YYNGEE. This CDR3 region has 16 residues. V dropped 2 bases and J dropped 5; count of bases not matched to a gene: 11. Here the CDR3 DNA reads TGTGCCAGCAGCGTCGGACAGGGCGTAAGTCGATATGGCTACACCTTC. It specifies CASSVGQGVSRYGYTF. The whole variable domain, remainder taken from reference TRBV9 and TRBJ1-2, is DSGVTQTPKHLITATGQRVTLRCSPRSGDLSVYWYQQSLDQGLQFLIQYYNGEERAKGNILERFSAQQFPDLHSELNLSSLELGDSALYFCASSVGQGVSRYGYTFGSGTRLTVV.

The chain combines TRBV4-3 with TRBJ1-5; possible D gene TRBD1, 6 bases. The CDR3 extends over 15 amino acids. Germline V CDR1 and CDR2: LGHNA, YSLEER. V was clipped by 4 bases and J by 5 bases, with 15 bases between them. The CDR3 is CASSPTSDRYQPQHF. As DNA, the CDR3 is TGCGCCAGCAGCCCCACGTCGGACAGATATCAGCCCCAGCATTTT.

As DNA, the CDR3 is TGTGCCAGCAGCGGACATCTCTCTGGAAACACCATATATTTT. This codes for CASSGHLSGNTIYF. V gene TRBV7-2 combines with J gene TRBJ1-3, with a weak D call TRBD1 (5 bases). CDR3 length: 14 residues. Trimming took off 5 bases at V and 0 bases at J, with 8 bases between the two ends. Germline assignment: CDR1 SGHTA and CDR2 FQGNSA.

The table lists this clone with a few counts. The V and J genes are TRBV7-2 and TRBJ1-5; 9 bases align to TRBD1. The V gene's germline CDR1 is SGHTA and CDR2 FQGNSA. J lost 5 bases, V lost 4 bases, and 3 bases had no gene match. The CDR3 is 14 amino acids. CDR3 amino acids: CASSSGTGHQPQHF. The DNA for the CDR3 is TGTGCCAGCAGCTCCGGGACAGGGCATCAGCCCCAGCATTTT.

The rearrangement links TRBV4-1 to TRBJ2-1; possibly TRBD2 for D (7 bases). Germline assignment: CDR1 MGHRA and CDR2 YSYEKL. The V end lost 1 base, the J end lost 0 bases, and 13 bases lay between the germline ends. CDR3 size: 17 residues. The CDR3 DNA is TGCGCCAGCAGCCAAGTGGGAGGGGGGGCCTCCTACAATGAGCAGTTCTTC. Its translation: CASSQVGGGASYNEQFF.

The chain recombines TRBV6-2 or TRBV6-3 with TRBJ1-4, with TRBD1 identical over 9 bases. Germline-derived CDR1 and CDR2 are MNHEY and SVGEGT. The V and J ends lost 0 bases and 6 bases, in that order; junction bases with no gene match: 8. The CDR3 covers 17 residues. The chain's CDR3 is CASSYSTGQGLYEKLFF. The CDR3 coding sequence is TGTGCCAGCAGTTACTCCACCGGACAGGGGCTATATGAAAAACTGTTTTTT.

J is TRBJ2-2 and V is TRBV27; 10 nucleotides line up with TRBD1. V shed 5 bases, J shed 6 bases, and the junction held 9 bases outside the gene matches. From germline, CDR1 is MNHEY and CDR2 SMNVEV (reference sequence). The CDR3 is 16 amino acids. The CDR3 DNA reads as TGTGCCAGCAGTACCCTGACAGGGGGCGCGTCCGGGGAGCTGTTTTTT. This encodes CASSTLTGGASGELFF.

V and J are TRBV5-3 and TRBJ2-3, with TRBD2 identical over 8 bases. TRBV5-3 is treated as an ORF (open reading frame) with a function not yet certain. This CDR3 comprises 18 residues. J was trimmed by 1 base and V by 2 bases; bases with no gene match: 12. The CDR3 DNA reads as TGTGCCAGAAGCTTCTCCCGGGGGGGCCCCAGATGCACAGATACGCAGTATTTT. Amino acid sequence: CARSFSRGGPRCTDTQYF.

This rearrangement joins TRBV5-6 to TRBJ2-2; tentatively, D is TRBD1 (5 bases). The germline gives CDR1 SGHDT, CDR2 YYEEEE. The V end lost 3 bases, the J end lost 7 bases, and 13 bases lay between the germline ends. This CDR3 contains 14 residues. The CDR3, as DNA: TGTGCCAGCAGCTCACAATCGACAGTCGGGGAGCTGTTTTTT. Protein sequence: CASSSQSTVGELFF.